This entry lists 16 T cell receptor beta chains sequenced from one sample in a study of T cell responses to AZD1222 COVID-19 vaccine. Produced via immunoSEQ multiplex PCR; TCRdb's table is partial and in-frame only. The table has about 79,000 clones, around 90% seen once; the top ten hold roughly 6.8%. The sequences come from peripheral blood, collected on day 0 of MenACWY control vaccination. The receptors come from an adult in good health.

This chain joins TRBV19 and TRBJ1-1; no clear D gene. V was trimmed by 7 bases and J by 1 base, leaving 13 bases between them. The CDR3 has 14 amino acids. In germline, CDR1 is LNHDA, CDR2 SQIVND (reference sequence). The CDR3 reads CASTPRAANTEAFF. The CDR3 DNA follows: TGTGCCAGTACGCCCCGGGCAGCGAACACTGAAGCTTTCTTT.

V gene TRBV24-1 combines with J gene TRBJ2-3; D is perhaps TRBD1 (5 bases). CDR1 and CDR2 from the germline V gene are KGHDR and SFDVKD. Trimming took off 8 bases at V and 2 bases at J, with 7 bases between the two ends. The CDR3 consists of 12 residues. CDR3 nucleotides: TGTGCCACCAAGGGGTACACAGATACGCAGTATTTT. Encoded protein: CATKGYTDTQYF.

The rearrangement links TRBV14 to TRBJ1-3; D remains ambiguous. Deletions cut 1 base from V and 5 bases from J, with 3 bases between. This CDR3 has 12 residues. Germline V gene sequence: CDR1 SGHDN, CDR2 FVKESK. The CDR3 reads CASSQVRNTIYF. CDR3 coding DNA: TGTGCCAGCAGCCAAGTTCGAAACACCATATATTTT.

The chain links TRBV7-9 to TRBJ1-2; D might be TRBD1 (5 bases). V was clipped by 1 base and J by 3 bases, with 15 bases between them. The CDR3 extends over 16 amino acids. The germline CDR1 and CDR2 sequences are SEHNR and FQNEAQ (reference sequence). In DNA, the CDR3 is TGTGCCAGCAGCTTAGTGGTAGGGGCGGGTGACTATGGCTACACCTTC. This sequence encodes CASSLVVGAGDYGYTF.

The genes are TRBV27 and TRBJ2-2, with D tentatively TRBD1 (5 bases). CDR1 and CDR2 from the germline V gene are MNHEY and SMNVEV (reference sequence). The germline V and J ends were trimmed by 5 bases and 1 base, with 11 bases remaining between them. CDR3 length: 15 residues. This CDR3 is CASSTYRRNTGELFF. Here the CDR3 DNA reads TGTGCCAGCAGTACTTACAGGCGGAACACCGGGGAGCTGTTTTTT.

The chain is built from TRBV4-3 and TRBJ2-3, with D possibly matching TRBD2 (6 bases). The CDR3 runs 17 residues. The V end lost 0 bases, the J end lost 2 bases, and 15 bases lay between the germline ends. From germline, CDR1 is LGHNA and CDR2 YSLEER. This CDR3 is CASSQDAGPDYTDTQYF. The CDR3 DNA sequence: TGCGCCAGCAGCCAAGATGCGGGGCCGGACTACACAGATACGCAGTATTTT.

The genes are TRBV3-1 (or the pseudogene TRBV3-2) and TRBJ1-6, with unresolved D. Deletions cut 5 bases from V and 0 bases from J, with 11 bases between. The CDR3 has 16 amino acids. Germline-derived CDR1 and CDR2 are LGHDT and YNNKEL (reference sequence). For the CDR3, the DNA is TGTGCCAGCAGCTTCGCAGGCCACTCCTATAATTCACCCCTCCACTTT. Protein sequence: CASSFAGHSYNSPLHF.

The gene calls are TRBV5-1 and TRBJ1-4; D is uncertain. CDR1 and CDR2 from the germline V gene are SGHRS and YFSETQ. This CDR3 is built from 17 residues. V lost 0 bases, J lost 4 bases, and 16 bases lay in between. CDR3 in amino acids: CASSLGGLTVDNEKLFF. The CDR3 nucleotides read TGCGCCAGCAGCTTGGGGGGTTTAACCGTGGATAATGAAAAACTGTTTTTT.

This chain joins TRBV2 and TRBJ1-2; no clear D gene. With 7 bases removed from V and 6 bases from J, the gap between germline ends came to 18 bases. This CDR3 comprises 14 residues. Germline CDR1 is SNHLY and CDR2 is FYNNEI. The DNA for the CDR3 is TGTGCCAGCAAGCTACGGGATGGTGGGCATGGCTACACCTTC. The encoded protein is CASKLRDGGHGYTF.

The V gene is TRBV4-3, the J gene TRBJ2-4; TRBD2 might be the D (5 bases). CDR1 is LGHNA, CDR2 YSLEER, per germline. Trimming removed 1 base at V and 5 bases at J, with 9 bases between. CDR3 length: 14 amino acids. This chain's CDR3 is CASSQAGRENIQYF. In nucleotides, the CDR3 is TGCGCCAGCAGCCAAGCGGGAAGGGAAAACATTCAGTACTTC.

The chain couples TRBV19 to TRBJ2-2; D is ambiguous. This CDR3 spans 13 amino acids. Germline values: CDR1 LNHDA, CDR2 SQIVND (reference sequence). Trimming shortened V by 3 bases and J by 5 bases, and 7 bases separated the two germline ends. The CDR3 region has the DNA TGTGCCAGTAGTATCTTGGGGACCGGGGAGCTGTTTTTT. This gives the protein CASSILGTGELFF.

This clone came up a few times. The chain joins TRBV7-9 to TRBJ1-4; D uncertain. The CDR3 covers 14 residues. V gave up 5 bases and J gave up 0 bases, with 7 bases separating them. The germline CDR1 and CDR2 sequences are SEHNR and FQNEAQ (reference sequence). The CDR3 bases are TGTGCCAGCAGCCCGCGAGCAACTAATGAAAAACTGTTTTTT. It specifies CASSPRATNEKLFF. Complete variable domain (other parts from reference TRBV7-9 and TRBJ1-4): DTGVSQNPRHKITKRGQNVTFRCDPISEHNRLYWYRQTLGQGPEFLTYFQNEAQLEKSRLLSDRFSAERPKGSFSTLEIQRTEQGDSAMYLCASSPRATNEKLFFGSGTQLSVL.

CDR3 amino acids: CASSQGQGTVGAFF. In nucleotides, the CDR3 is TGTGCCAGCAGCCAAGGACAAGGGACCGTAGGAGCTTTCTTT. This rearrangement joins TRBV3-1 (or the pseudogene TRBV3-2) to TRBJ1-1, with D tentatively TRBD1 (5 bases). The V gene's germline CDR1 is LGHDT and CDR2 YNNKEL (reference sequence). Trimming cost V 1 base and J 10 bases, with 16 bases left between them. The CDR3 spans 14 residues.

J is TRBJ1-5 and V is TRBV6-5; D is perhaps TRBD1 (5 bases). The germline CDR1 and CDR2 sequences are MNHEY and SVGAGI. CDR3 length equals 15 residues. The V end lost 2 bases, the J end lost 2 bases, and 10 bases lay between the germline ends. The DNA of the CDR3 is TGTGCCAGCAGTTACGGGGGAGGCGGCAATCAGCCCCAGCATTTT. Its protein is CASSYGGGGNQPQHF.

The gene calls are TRBV6-2 or TRBV6-3 and TRBJ2-7; TRBD2 aligns across 10 bases. The CDR3 runs 14 residues. V gave up 6 bases and J gave up 1 base; unmatched junction bases: 3. CDR1 MNHEY and CDR2 SVGEGT come from the germline V gene. CDR3 protein: CASSRSGGSYEQYF. The CDR3 DNA is TGTGCCAGCAGCCGTAGCGGGGGGTCCTACGAGCAGTACTTC.

The V and J genes are TRBV28 and TRBJ2-1; TRBD2 might be the D (6 bases). Deletions cut 1 base from V and 8 bases from J, with 12 bases between. The CDR3 has 14 amino acids. From germline, CDR1 is MDHEN and CDR2 SYDVKM. The chain's CDR3 is CASSLYTSRHEQFF. CDR3 coding DNA: TGTGCCAGCAGTTTATATACTAGCAGGCATGAGCAGTTCTTC.